This T cell receptor beta chain was obtained from a study of blood T cell repertoires in COVID-19 (dated by TCRdb to between 2020 and 2021). For context, the study as a whole: The collaborator samples originated in the United States, Italy and Spain and spanned the acute and convalescent phases of COVID-19. The material from the prospective study consisted of cDNA or gDNA derived from T cells, B-cell-depleted T cells, or PBMCs. The dataset comprised deeply sampled blood TCRbeta repertoires from subjects exposed to, actively infected with, or recovered from COVID-19. A freely available public database, intended as a resource for researchers studying the immune response to SARS-CoV-2, is where the repertoires were released. Samples were obtained from the ongoing ImmuneRACE study (first 160 participants) and from over 1,000 subjects provided by 6 global collaborators. The sample metadata nearly always contained a de-identified subject ID, COVID-19 status, age in years and sex. Where HLA class I and class II types were available, the types were taken from metadata supplied by the sample provider, not from assay-based typing. Results and caveats for the whole study, not just this receptor: How much clinical and demographic metadata was included differed by source and by participant, and the metadata was provided uncurated.

TCRbeta CDR3 regions were amplified from genomic DNA using the immunoSEQ Assay, a bias-controlled multiplex PCR. As for the original processing: Within the assay, amplification of reference gene primers was used to estimate how many nucleated cells each sample contained. To quantify the absolute abundance of each unique TCRbeta CDR3 rearrangement, sequence reads were collapsed and filtered. Productive Simpson clonality was computed per sample as the square root of Simpson's diversity index over productive rearrangements. TCRdb mirrors the immuneACCESS table, restricted to in-frame sequences. Some clones are absent from its copies; in checked studies, under half trace to an unresolved V gene, and the reason for the others is unknown. V, J and clone size are those of that table, while D and trimming were read from the DNA. The table for this sample lists some 190,000 clones; approximately 83% of them were counted only once. The leading ten clones occupy 9.5% to 13% of the sample.

Collaborating institutions collected whole blood in K2EDTA tubes following their own protocols. For TCRbeta analysis, collaborators shipped samples in one of three forms: frozen whole blood, isolated PBMCs, or DNA extracted from either of those sample types. V is cut back by 4 bases and J by 4 bases, with 4 bases in the junction unmatched. From the cysteine up to the phenylalanine, the CDR3 has a length of 13 residues. Only CDR3 DNA is held: 39 bases, read in frame from base 1. Sequences MNHEY (CDR1) and SMNVEV (CDR2) are obtained from the germline V gene (reference sequence). Remarks on this clone: What this receptor recognizes is not known. Base qualities were left out, and no much larger clone turns up one base away.

This clonotype was obtained from a human donor with active or convalescent COVID-19. The donor label of this sample is uncertain. Sequenced sample: peripheral blood. The V gene is TRBV27 and the J gene is TRBJ2-7, with 7 bases aligning to TRBD2. CDR3 sequence: CASSSRTSYEQYF. The DNA reads TGTGCCAGCAGTTCCCGGACTAGTTACGAGCAGTACTTC.